These 17 T cell receptor beta chains were all obtained from the same sample, sequenced in a study of T cells in Graves' hyperthyroidism and ophthalmopathy (dated by TCRdb to 2018 to 2020). Receptors were amplified or captured by multiplex PCR. Reads for this sample came from an Illumina HiSeq 2000. The TCR beta CDR3 regions were amplified from RNA transcripts. A first-round RT-PCR of the TCR CDR3 used the HTBI primer set with the Qiagen OneStep RT-PCR kit. In TCRdb, the public reads were trimmed at Q25 with fastp and aligned with MiXCR, with productive beta chains retained. CDR3 protein duplicates are merged, each entry listing the most common genes and DNA. For this sample there are hundreds of thousands of distinct CDR3 sequences; 13% to 15% appear just once. 9.5% to 13% of the sample rests with the top ten. The sequenced sample was blood. The receptors stem from a woman aged 18-30 years with Graves' hyperthyroidism.

In this sample, this clonotype turned up many times. The chain joins TRBV20-1 to TRBJ1-4; the D gene is possibly TRBD1 (5 bases). Trimming cost V 3 bases and J 4 bases, with 9 bases left between them. This CDR3 has 13 amino acids. CDR1 is DFQATT and CDR2 is SNEGSKA in the germline V gene (reference sequence). The CDR3 DNA sequence: TGCAGTGCTAGGGACATACTTAATGAAAAACTGTTTTTT. Translation: CSARDILNEKLFF.

The chain recombines TRBV20-1 with TRBJ2-1; 7 bases are a match to TRBD2. There are 14 residues in the CDR3. Per the germline V gene, CDR1 is DFQATT and CDR2 is SNEGSKA (reference sequence). The V gene end was trimmed by 3 bases and the J gene end by 4 bases; junction bases not matched to a gene: 6. The CDR3 loop reads CSARVAGLYNEQFF. CDR3 DNA: TGCAGTGCTAGGGTAGCGGGTCTATACAATGAGCAGTTCTTC.

In its sample, this clonotype was seen a few times. The V call is TRBV9, the J call TRBJ1-2, with no clear D. Trimming left V 3 bases short and J 9 bases short, with 18 bases between. From germline, CDR1 is SGDLS and CDR2 YYNGEE. The CDR3 runs to 14 residues. The CDR3 here is CASSADLNPRSYTF. In nucleotides, the CDR3 is TGTGCCAGCAGCGCCGACCTGAACCCGAGGAGCTACACCTTC.

This clonotype has ten or more counts. The junction does not match germline at one end; this may be a read error. The genes are TRBV2 and TRBJ1-1; D remains unclear. The CDR3 loop spans 12 amino acids. Germline CDR1 and CDR2: SNHLY and FYNNEI. The CDR3 loop is CASSVMGTEAFF. Written as DNA, the CDR3 is TGTGCAAGCAGCGTCATGGGTACTGAAGCTTTCTTT. The complete variable domain, with remaining parts taken from reference TRBV2 and TRBJ1-1, reads EPEVTQTPSHQVTQMGQEVILRCVPISNHLYFYWYRQILGQKVEFLVSFYNNEISEKSEIFDDQFSVERPDGSNFTLKIRSTKLEDSAMYFCASSVMGTEAFFGQGTRLTVV.

This clonotype was recorded at least ten times. CDR3 nucleotides: TGCGCCAGCAGCCTCGGTAACGACAGGGTGGCAGATACGCAGTATTTT. It codes for CASSLGNDRVADTQYF. This chain uses TRBV4-3 with TRBJ2-3, with 7 bases that match TRBD1. Looked up from germline, CDR1 is LGHNA and CDR2 is YSLEER. The junction had 11 bases not matched to a gene; V was cut back by 4 bases and J by 4 bases. The CDR3 contains 16 residues.

The rearrangement links TRBV6-1 to TRBJ1-2; D remains ambiguous. CDR1 MNHNS and CDR2 SASEGT come from the germline V gene. V lost 6 bases and J lost 3, with 35 bases in between. The CDR3 consists of 21 residues. The CDR3 loop is CASSTIPEWGTVQGGYYGYTF. CDR3 DNA: TGTGCCAGCAGCACTATTCCGGAGTGGGGTACTGTACAAGGAGGGTACTATGGCTACACCTTC.

The J gene is TRBJ2-1, the V gene TRBV5-1; D remains unclear. The ends were cut back, 5 bases at V and 6 bases at J, with 15 bases in the middle. Germline V lookup: CDR1 SGHRS, CDR2 YFSETQ. The CDR3 has 14 amino acids. The CDR3 region has the DNA TGCGCCAGCAGTTTGAGATGGGGAAGCAATGAGCAGTTCTTC. This translates into CASSLRWGSNEQFF.

This clonotype showed up just a few times. The chain employs TRBV6-5 and TRBJ1-2; D possibly corresponds to TRBD1 (5 bases). The CDR3 runs 14 residues. Trimming left V 2 bases short and J 8 bases short, with 15 bases between. Germline CDR1 reads MNHEY; CDR2 reads SVGAGI. The CDR3 DNA reads as TGTGCCAGCAGTTACGTGGGACCGCAATCGGGCTACACCTTC. Protein product: CASSYVGPQSGYTF.

The J gene is TRBJ1-6, the V gene TRBV5-6; tentative D call: TRBD1 (5 bases). Germline values: CDR1 SGHDT, CDR2 YYEEEE. V lost 4 bases and J lost 7, with 12 bases in between. The CDR3 totals 14 residues. The DNA of the CDR3 is TGTGCCAGCAGCGTGGACACCAAGAATTCACCCCTCCACTTT. It codes for CASSVDTKNSPLHF.

This clonotype has a handful of counts. The chain links TRBV6-5 to TRBJ1-5; unclear D gene. Germline V CDR1 and CDR2: MNHEY, SVGAGI. The V gene lost 0 bases and the J gene lost 7 bases, with 13 bases spanning the gap. The CDR3 length is 15 residues. The CDR3 region has the DNA TGTGCCAGCAGTTACTCGATTACGGGGAACCAGCCCCAGCATTTT. Protein product: CASSYSITGNQPQHF.

The CDR3: CASSDQTSTPDTQYF. In nucleotides, the CDR3 is TGTGCCAGCAGTGACCAGACTAGCACCCCAGATACGCAGTATTTT. J is TRBJ2-3 and V is TRBV6-1, with 7 bases identical to TRBD2. This CDR3 is built from 15 residues. Germline CDR1 reads MNHNS; CDR2 reads SASEGT. The V and J ends lost 3 bases and 4 bases, in that order; junction bases with no gene match: 7.

This clonotype was seen more than once but under ten times. The chain recombines TRBV20-1 with TRBJ2-2; no clear D. The CDR3 is 13 amino acids. The V end was cut by 4 bases, the J end by 4 bases, with 10 bases between. CDR1 is DFQATT, CDR2 SNEGSKA, per germline (reference sequence). The CDR3 loop reads CSANSPGTGELFF. CDR3 nucleotide sequence: TGCAGTGCTAACTCCCCGGGCACCGGGGAGCTGTTTTTT.

The genes are TRBV30 and TRBJ2-7, with 7 bases identical to TRBD2. This CDR3 region has 14 residues. Germline lookup yields CDR1 GTSNPN and CDR2 SVGIG (reference sequence). V was pared by 2 bases and J by 3 bases, with 7 bases of the junction left unmatched. CDR3 region: CAWSREGGFYEQYF. The CDR3 DNA sequence: TGTGCCTGGAGTAGGGAGGGTGGATTCTACGAGCAGTACTTC.

There are many counts of this clonotype. V is TRBV30 and J is TRBJ2-1; unclear D gene. V dropped 2 bases and J dropped 5 bases, with 13 bases sitting between them. CDR1 GTSNPN and CDR2 SVGIG come from the germline V gene (reference sequence). This CDR3 spans 14 amino acids. The CDR3 spells CAWSHRTTHNEQFF. The CDR3 DNA is TGTGCCTGGAGTCACAGAACGACCCACAATGAGCAGTTCTTC.

V gene TRBV4-3 combines with J gene TRBJ2-7; D gene ambiguous. V lost 2 bases and J 1 base, leaving 9 bases between the germline ends. Per the germline V gene, CDR1 is LGHNA and CDR2 is YSLEER. There are 14 residues in the CDR3. The DNA of the CDR3 is TGCGCCAGCAGCCAATATGGGGAATCCTACGAGCAGTACTTC. This gives the protein CASSQYGESYEQYF.

At least ten counts were recorded for this clonotype. This chain joins TRBV11-3 and TRBJ2-1; 9 bases are shared with TRBD2. Germline CDR1 SGHNT, CDR2 YENEEA. Trimming removed 1 base from V and 8 bases from J; junction bases left unmatched: 6. The CDR3 has 15 residues. CDR3 nucleotide sequence: TGTGCCAGCAGCTTAGGCGGGAGGGCCGGGCATGAGCAGTTCTTC. This codes for CASSLGGRAGHEQFF.

The V and J genes are TRBV29-1 and TRBJ2-3; 8 nucleotides align to TRBD2. The trim removed 4 bases at V and 0 bases at J, leaving 9 bases unmatched. CDR1 and CDR2 (germline): SQVTM, ANQGSEA. The CDR3 has 16 amino acids. The CDR3 reads CSVAGGEWYSTDTQYF. CDR3 DNA: TGCAGCGTTGCGGGAGGGGAATGGTATAGCACAGATACGCAGTATTTT.